This T cell receptor (beta chain) was documented in a study of T cells after yellow fever vaccination. Study-wide findings and caveats: Abundant contaminating clonotypes from the bulk population could appear in FACS-sorted repertoires.

CDR1 is SQVTM, CDR2 ANQGSEA, per germline. This CDR3 is 13 amino acids long. With 0 bases removed from V and 6 bases from J, the gap between germline ends came to 11 bases. As for this clonotype: Its specificity is unknown.

It was through 5'RACE template switching that TCR cDNA was made, with a universal primer site and UMIs added. TCRdb independently ran MiXCR on the 5' RACE reads; one entry per CDR3 protein. The sample yields about 630,000 distinct CDR3 sequences, roughly an eighth seen once. The TCR was taken from a man aged 25 to 45 who received the YFV17D yellow fever vaccine. The V call is TRBV29-1, the J call TRBJ1-2; D uncertain. The source material was PBMCs, sampled on the day of the yellow fever booster vaccination. CDR3 residues: CSVEDGDIDGYTF. CDR3 in DNA: TGCAGCGTTGAAGATGGGGATATCGATGGCTACACCTTC.